The 27 T cell receptor beta chains below all came from one sample that was sequenced in a study of blood T cells in healthy people across ages. Through a sample-barcoded 5' primer and a J-beta primer mix, a second PCR was run for roughly 7 to 12 cycles. Each CDR3 protein gets one entry after TCRdb re-called the 5' RACE reads with MiXCR. The repertoire holds over 450,000 distinct CDR3 sequences, with about 25% as singletons. These same records also appear under a second study, on T cells of mothers and their children.

What was sequenced was blood. The receptors originated from a boy aged 5-17 years in good health.

This clonotype was detected a few times. This chain connects TRBV6-2 or TRBV6-3 to TRBJ1-2; no clear D gene. V was pared by 0 bases and J by 6 bases, with 14 bases between. The CDR3 contains 15 residues. Germline CDR1 is MNHEY and CDR2 is SVGEGT. The CDR3 DNA sequence: TGTGCCAGCAGTTACTCGATTGGGAGAATTCATGGCTACACCTTC. Translation: CASSYSIGRIHGYTF.

Only a few counts were recorded for this clonotype. The chain couples TRBV29-1 to TRBJ2-5, with TRBD2 matching over 10 bases. Trimming cost V 2 bases and J 4 bases; bases outside gene matches: 7. The germline V gene encodes CDR1 SQVTM and CDR2 ANQGSEA. The CDR3 spans 15 residues. The CDR3 region is CSVERWASGRETQYF. CDR3 DNA sequence: TGCAGCGTTGAAAGGTGGGCTAGCGGGAGAGAGACCCAGTACTTC.

The CDR3 DNA is TGTGCCAGCAGTTTACACCGTGGGAATCAGCCCCAGCATTTT. Translating it yields CASSLHRGNQPQHF. V gene TRBV28 combines with J gene TRBJ1-5; D is undetermined. V lost 2 bases to trimming and J lost 4 bases, with 9 bases between them. CDR3 length: 14 amino acids. Germline values: CDR1 MDHEN, CDR2 SYDVKM.

This clonotype was counted only a few times. The CDR3 DNA is TGTGCCACCAGCAAAGGAGTGGAGACCCAGTACTTC. Its translation: CATSKGVETQYF. The J gene is TRBJ2-5, the V gene TRBV15; D gene ambiguous. The V end was cut by 4 bases, the J end by 5 bases, with 8 bases between. The CDR3 sequence is 12 residues long. Looked up from germline, CDR1 is LNHNV and CDR2 is YYDKDF (reference sequence).

This clonotype was seen only a few times. This sequence joins TRBV9 and TRBJ2-1; 9 bases line up with TRBD2. CDR3 size: 15 residues. The trim removed 3 bases at V and 2 bases at J, leaving 3 bases unmatched. From germline, CDR1 is SGDLS and CDR2 YYNGEE. In nucleotides, the CDR3 is TGTGCCAGCAGCGGAGCGGGGGGACCCTACAATGAGCAGTTCTTC. As protein: CASSGAGGPYNEQFF.

J is TRBJ2-1 and V is TRBV18; possible D gene TRBD2, 5 bases. The last part of the DNA fits TRBJ2-7 better; the J call may be wrong. There are 14 residues in the CDR3. Germline V gives CDR1 KGHSH, CDR2 LQKENI. For the CDR3, the DNA is TGTGCCAGCTCACCACTAGCGCCCAGTGGGGAGCAGTACTTC. Its translation: CASSPLAPSGEQYF.

The chain has TRBV7-9 and TRBJ2-5, with 12 bases lining up with TRBD1. The CDR3 is made up of 14 amino acids. V was clipped by 7 bases and J by 4 bases; unmatched bases: 4. The germline V gene has CDR1 SEHNR and CDR2 FQNEAQ (reference sequence). CDR3: CASTRDRGLETQYF. The CDR3 DNA reads as TGTGCCAGCACCAGGGACAGGGGGCTAGAGACCCAGTACTTC.

This clonotype was seen many times. The chain joins TRBV7-9 to TRBJ1-6; a weak D match, TRBD1 (5 bases). Trimming removed 5 bases at V and 7 bases at J, with 18 bases between. The germline V gene encodes CDR1 SEHNR and CDR2 FQNEAQ (reference sequence). This CDR3 is 16 amino acids long. CDR3 sequence: CASSPGTLESNSPLHF. CDR3 bases: TGTGCCAGCAGCCCAGGGACCCTCGAAAGCAATTCACCCCTCCACTTT.

This clonotype was detected ten times or more. CDR3: CASSLQGSQETQYF. The CDR3 DNA is TGCGCCAGCAGCCTACAGGGATCCCAAGAGACCCAGTACTTC. The rearrangement joins TRBV5-1 to TRBJ2-5; the D gene is possibly TRBD1 (6 bases). Per the germline V gene, CDR1 is SGHRS and CDR2 is YFSETQ. The CDR3 is 14 amino acids. Trimming shortened V by 4 bases and J by 1 base, and 11 bases separated the two germline ends.

CDR3 coding DNA: TGTGCCAGCATTAACCTCCGACAGGGGTATGGCTACACCTTC. It specifies CASINLRQGYGYTF. The V call is TRBV2, the J call TRBJ1-2; 8 bases are shared with TRBD1. The germline gives CDR1 SNHLY, CDR2 FYNNEI. J gave up 5 bases and V 7 bases, and 9 bases lay outside the gene matches. This CDR3 comprises 14 residues.

The V and J genes are TRBV2 and TRBJ2-2; no clear D. V shed 6 bases and J shed 0 bases, with 8 bases lying between them. Per the germline V gene, CDR1 is SNHLY and CDR2 is FYNNEI. The CDR3 has 14 amino acids. The CDR3, as DNA: TGTGCCAGCAGGCCAGGCTCGAACACCGGGGAGCTGTTTTTT. It codes for CASRPGSNTGELFF.

This clonotype was picked up a small number of times. V usage is TRBV5-5 and J usage is TRBJ2-5; D ambiguous. The end of the DNA is better explained by TRBJ2-7, so the J call may be wrong. Germline lookup yields CDR1 SGHKS and CDR2 YYEKEE (reference sequence). The CDR3 runs 17 residues. The CDR3 DNA sequence: TGTGCCAGCAGGCATGGGCCTGACACTTTGAGCTCCTACGAGCAGTACTTC. Its translation: CASRHGPDTLSSYEQYF.

This chain connects TRBV7-2 to TRBJ2-4; D is possibly TRBD2 (6 bases). Germline V lookup: CDR1 SGHTA, CDR2 FQGNSA. The CDR3 is made up of 13 amino acids. The V end lost 3 bases, the J end lost 12 bases, and 15 bases lay between the germline ends. This chain's CDR3 is CASSLEAGNAQYF. Here the CDR3 DNA reads TGTGCCAGCAGCTTGGAGGCGGGGAATGCTCAGTACTTC.

This clonotype has more than one count but fewer than ten. This chain uses TRBV5-1 with TRBJ2-5; 7 nucleotides match TRBD2. V gave up 0 bases and J gave up 2 bases; unmatched junction bases: 7. The CDR3 loop spans 16 amino acids. Per germline, CDR1 SGHRS and CDR2 YFSETQ. CDR3 DNA: TGCGCCAGCAGCTTGGAGCAGCGGGGTCCTCAAGAGACCCAGTACTTC. This codes for CASSLEQRGPQETQYF.

Only a few counts were recorded for this clonotype. This chain joins TRBV7-8 and TRBJ2-3, with D unclear. Germline values: CDR1 SGHVS, CDR2 FQNEAQ. V shed 0 bases and J shed 11 bases, with 12 bases lying between them. The CDR3 loop spans 13 amino acids. The CDR3: CASSLAEDSLQYF. The CDR3 DNA reads TGTGCCAGCAGCTTAGCCGAGGATTCACTGCAGTATTTT.

Only a few counts were recorded for this clonotype. V and J are TRBV6-2 or TRBV6-3 and TRBJ2-7, with 10 bases fitting TRBD2. Germline assignment: CDR1 MNHEY and CDR2 SVGEGT. The CDR3 has 17 amino acids. After removal of 6 bases from V and 3 bases from J, the junction contained 14 bases not matched to a gene. The CDR3, as DNA: TGTGCCAGCAGCCCTATCGGTAGCGGGGGGAAAGACTACGAGCAGTACTTC. It is translated as CASSPIGSGGKDYEQYF.

The chain carries TRBV9 and TRBJ2-1, with D perhaps TRBD2 (7 bases). This CDR3 contains 14 residues. The germline V gene has CDR1 SGDLS and CDR2 YYNGEE. The V gene lost 0 bases and the J gene lost 9 bases, with 13 bases spanning the gap. The CDR3 protein is CASSVVGGASEQFF. CDR3 coding DNA: TGTGCCAGCAGCGTAGTAGGGGGGGCGAGTGAGCAGTTCTTC.

This clonotype was seen only a few times. J is TRBJ2-3 and V is TRBV28, with TRBD1 matching over 7 bases. After removal of 2 bases from V and 0 bases from J, the junction contained 8 bases not matched to a gene. The length of the CDR3 is 17 residues. From germline, CDR1 is MDHEN and CDR2 SYDVKM. This CDR3 reads CASSLITGTASTDTQYF. In nucleotides, the CDR3 is TGTGCCAGCAGTTTAATCACCGGGACAGCTAGCACAGATACGCAGTATTTT.

This clonotype was picked up a small number of times. This chain joins TRBV7-2 and TRBJ2-6, with no clear D. The V end was cut by 5 bases, the J end by 4 bases, with 18 bases between. From germline, CDR1 is SGHTA and CDR2 FQGNSA. The CDR3 runs to 17 residues. In DNA form, the CDR3 reads TGTGCCAGCAGCCCGACCGACATAAGGGTCGGGGCCAACGTCCTGACTTTC. Amino acid sequence: CASSPTDIRVGANVLTF.

The rearrangement joins TRBV3-1 to TRBJ2-5; TRBD1 aligns across 7 bases. Judging by the DNA end, TRBJ2-1 fits better; the J call may be wrong. CDR3 length equals 17 residues. Germline CDR1 is LGHDT and CDR2 is YNNKEL (reference sequence). The CDR3 protein is CASSQARGGGLYNEQFF. CDR3 DNA sequence: TGTGCCAGCAGCCAAGCCCGAGGGGGCGGGCTCTACAATGAGCAGTTCTTC.

J is TRBJ2-5 and V is TRBV20-1, with 7 bases lining up with TRBD1. The CDR3 length is 14 residues. V lost 3 bases to trimming and J lost 5 bases; unmatched junction nucleotides: 9. Germline-derived CDR1 and CDR2 are DFQATT and SNEGSKA (reference sequence). This CDR3 is CSASGQDLVETQYF. The CDR3 nucleotides read TGCAGTGCTAGCGGACAGGACCTCGTGGAGACCCAGTACTTC.

The CDR3 DNA follows: TGTGCCAGCAGCCTTACTAGAGTGGAGGAGACCCAGTACTTC. It specifies CASSLTRVEETQYF. This rearrangement joins TRBV7-3 to TRBJ2-5; TRBD2 is a possible D gene (5 bases). The CDR3 extends over 14 amino acids. The germline V gene encodes CDR1 SGHTA and CDR2 FQGTGA. Trimming left V 5 bases short and J 5 bases short, with 15 bases between.

The rearrangement links TRBV29-1 to TRBJ2-5; unclear D gene. The V and J ends lost 6 bases and 5 bases respectively, with 7 bases between them. CDR1 and CDR2 from the germline V gene are SQVTM and ANQGSEA. The CDR3 loop spans 10 amino acids. The CDR3 DNA is TGCAGCGTCCCACCGGAGACCCAGTACTTC. Protein: CSVPPETQYF. The whole variable domain, remainder taken from reference TRBV29-1 and TRBJ2-5, is SAVISQKPSRDICQRGTSLTIQCQVDSQVTMMFWYRQQPGQSLTLIATANQGSEATYESGFVIDKFPISRPNLTFSTLTVSNMSPEDSSIYLCSVPPETQYFGPGTRLLVL.

This chain uses TRBV7-2 with TRBJ2-5, with TRBD2 identical over 11 bases. Per germline, CDR1 SGHTA and CDR2 FQGNSA. The CDR3 consists of 18 residues. The V segment lost 2 bases and the J segment 2 bases; nucleotides outside the gene matches: 10. This CDR3 is CASSLLRASGGWQETQYF. The CDR3 DNA reads as TGTGCCAGCAGCTTATTAAGGGCTAGCGGGGGGTGGCAAGAGACCCAGTACTTC. The entire variable domain, with the rest obtained from reference TRBV7-2 and TRBJ2-5, is as follows: GAGVSQSPSNKVTEKGKDVELRCDPISGHTALYWYRQSLGQGLEFLIYFQGNSAPDKSGLPSDRFSAERTGGSVSTLTIQRTQQEDSAVYLCASSLLRASGGWQETQYFGPGTRLLVL.

The J gene is TRBJ2-3, the V gene TRBV28; TRBD2 aligns across 7 bases. The CDR3 is 15 residues long. V shed 5 bases, J shed 2 bases, and the junction held 7 bases outside the gene matches. The germline V gene has CDR1 MDHEN and CDR2 SYDVKM. The CDR3 spells CASSPAGLYTDTQYF. The CDR3, as DNA: TGTGCCAGCAGTCCCGCGGGACTATACACAGATACGCAGTATTTT.

The CDR3 sequence: CAIRTNNYGYTF. The CDR3 DNA reads TGTGCCATCAGGACAAATAACTATGGCTACACCTTC. The chain is built from TRBV10-3 and TRBJ1-2, with D hard to call. V was cut by 6 bases and J by 1 base, with 6 bases left in between. This CDR3 has 12 amino acids. The germline V gene has CDR1 ENHRY and CDR2 SYGVKD.

A few counts support this clonotype. The V call is TRBV21-1, the J call TRBJ1-1; the D call TRBD1 from the table was never checked on the DNA. TRBV21-1 is a recognized pseudogene. This CDR3 is 16 amino acids long. The CDR3 loop is CASSKHYSGTGTEAFF. The CDR3 DNA is TGTGCCAGCAGCAAACACTATTCCGGGACAGGGACTGAAGCTTTCTTT.